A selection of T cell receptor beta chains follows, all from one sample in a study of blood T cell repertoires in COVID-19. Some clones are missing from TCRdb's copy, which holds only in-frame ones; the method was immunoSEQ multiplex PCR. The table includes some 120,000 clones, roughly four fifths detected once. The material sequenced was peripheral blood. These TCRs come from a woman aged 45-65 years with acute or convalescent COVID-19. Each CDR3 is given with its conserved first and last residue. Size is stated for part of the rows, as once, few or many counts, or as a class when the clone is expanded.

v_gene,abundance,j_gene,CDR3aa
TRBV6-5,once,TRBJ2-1,CASSPTGALGNEQFF
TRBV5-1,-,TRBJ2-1,CASSLAGFGEQFF
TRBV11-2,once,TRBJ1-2,CASSTGTGTRYGYTF
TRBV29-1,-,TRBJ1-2,CSEHRIPYGYTF
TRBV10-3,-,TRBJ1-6,CAISAGERNSPLHF
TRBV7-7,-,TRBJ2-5,CASSFKVGLQETQYF
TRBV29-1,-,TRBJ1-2,CSVHRGGVRGYTF
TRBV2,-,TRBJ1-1,CASTGERNTEAFF
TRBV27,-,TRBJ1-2,CASSPLGTGEYGYTF
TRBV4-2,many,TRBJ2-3,CASSQHPGQGVLTDTQYF
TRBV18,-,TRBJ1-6,CASSPGARSSYNSPLHF
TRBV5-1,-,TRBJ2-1,CASSLLHAGQGGTYNEQFF
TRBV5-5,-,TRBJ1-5,CASSLGQGASNQPQHF
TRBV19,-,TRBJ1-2,CASSSGQYGGYTF
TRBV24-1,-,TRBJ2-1,CATSDLGSGGIGEQFF
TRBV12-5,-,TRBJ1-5,CASGGKGQGNQPQHF
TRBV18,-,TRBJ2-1,CASSPYHDTINNEQFF
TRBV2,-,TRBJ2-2,CASSLGVGELFF
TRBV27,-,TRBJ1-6,CASSLSVMDSPLHF
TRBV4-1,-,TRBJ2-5,CASSQGQYQETQYF
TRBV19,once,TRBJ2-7,CASSLTQGAGEQYF
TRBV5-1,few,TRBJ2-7,CASSTTGGLYEQYF
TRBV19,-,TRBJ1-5,CASTETALNQPQHF
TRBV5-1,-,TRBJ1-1,CASSDTFRTQGGTEAFF
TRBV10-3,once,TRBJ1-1,CAISVDRGRGTEAFF
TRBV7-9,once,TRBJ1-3,CASSQGTLVGGNTIYF
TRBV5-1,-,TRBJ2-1,CASSLARLAGGNEQFF
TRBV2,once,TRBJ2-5,CASSEGAAPAGETQYF
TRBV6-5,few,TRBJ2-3,CASMSTANTQYF
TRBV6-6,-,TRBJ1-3,CASSYEGDRNTIYF
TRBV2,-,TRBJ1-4,CASTGEGIGTNEKLFF
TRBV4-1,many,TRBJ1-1,CASSQVSGGRRAFF
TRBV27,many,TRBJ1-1,CASSFGGDGTEAFF
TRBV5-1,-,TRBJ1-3,CASSFNSGNTIYF
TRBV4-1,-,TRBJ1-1,CASSQFRQGWRYTEAFF
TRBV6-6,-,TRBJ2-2,CASSSGDRYTGELFF
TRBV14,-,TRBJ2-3,CASSIRTGAYTDTQYF
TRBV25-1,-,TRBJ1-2,CASSDYSYGYTF
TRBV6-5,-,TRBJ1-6,CASSIVSPLHF
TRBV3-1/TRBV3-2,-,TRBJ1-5,CASSQAGWRQPQHF
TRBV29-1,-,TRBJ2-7,CSVGSRGLYYEQYF
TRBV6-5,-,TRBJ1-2,CASSYTGPEGRGGYTF
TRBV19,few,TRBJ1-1,CASSIGDRAVDAFF
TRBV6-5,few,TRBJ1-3,CASRAPGTGVNTIYF
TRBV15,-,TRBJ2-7,CATSRDEGGTGYEQYF
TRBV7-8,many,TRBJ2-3,CASSTGTGLAGGPDTQYF
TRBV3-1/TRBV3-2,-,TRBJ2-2,CASSPKRGDAQGGELFF
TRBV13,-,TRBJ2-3,CASSSSSGGTDTQYF
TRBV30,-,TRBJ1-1,CAWSEGPNTEAFF
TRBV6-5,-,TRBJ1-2,CASRIGPTTNYGYTF
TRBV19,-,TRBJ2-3,CASNSRLAPDTQYF
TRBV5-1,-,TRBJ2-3,CASRKGASTDTQYF
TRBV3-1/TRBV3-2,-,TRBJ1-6,CASSQVGAPTGMDSPLHF
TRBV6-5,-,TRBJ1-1,CASSYADRFEAFF
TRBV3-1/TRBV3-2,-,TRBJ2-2,CASSPRQYTGELFF
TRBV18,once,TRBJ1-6,CASSLQGATGNSPLHF